A selection of T cell receptor beta chains follows, all from one sample in a study of regulatory T cells in long-lasting Graves disease. TCRdb re-analysed the multiplex PCR reads in MiXCR, keeping a single row per CDR3 protein. The sample includes 450,000 to 700,000 distinct CDR3 sequences, roughly 14% of them seen just once. This sample was also put to use in a study of T cells in Graves' hyperthyroidism and ophthalmopathy.

The material was peripheral blood mononuclear cells (PBMCs), obtained at new diagnosis, from a patient treated with antithyroid drugs. All receptors derive from a man aged 30 to 39 with Graves disease. CDR3s leave out the opening cysteine and the closing phenylalanine or tryptophan.

V,length,CDR3
TRBV7-9,13,ASSLGRGSGNTIY
TRBV5-1,11,ASSWEGTETQY
TRBV19,14,ASSKDTRTWGTEAF
TRBV7-8,11,ASSLLEGETQY
TRBV5-1,14,ASSLTGLILPETQY
TRBV9,13,ASSGGQGTLYEQY
TRBV7-9,9,ASHSTGRPY
TRBV6-2/TRBV6-3,19,ASRQGLAGGPGTRAKNIQY
TRBV13,12,ASSLGTPSYEQY
TRBV20-1,13,SAHSLAALQETQY
TRBV4-1,13,ASSQDPGQQETQY
TRBV11-2,13,ASSLRWEGYNEQF
TRBV19,10,ASTAPGDEQY